Following are 2 T cell receptor beta chains from one sample sequenced in a study of spatial heterogeneity in lung cancer. TCRdb processed the 5' RACE reads anew with MiXCR; each CDR3 protein has one entry. Here the sample spans roughly 120,000 distinct CDR3 sequences, 9% to 15% being singletons. The time point: blood at routine non-recurrence follow-up after resection. Tumor, nontumor lung or frozen PBMC supplied whole RNA that was sequenced unsorted. The specimen was PBMCs, collected at follow-up. The receptors stem from a male donor with early-stage non-small cell lung cancer.

This chain uses TRBV6-1 with TRBJ2-3; 11 bases agree with TRBD2. Germline values: CDR1 MNHNS, CDR2 SASEGT. V trimming: 4 bases; J trimming: 5 bases; junction bases outside the gene matches: 5. This CDR3 comprises 15 residues. Here the CDR3 reads CASSAGLAGKDTQYF. CDR3 sequence (DNA): TGTGCCAGCAGTGCCGGACTAGCGGGCAAAGATACGCAGTATTTT.

In this sample, this clonotype turned up many times. The CDR3 sequence: CAISEEPGGQETQYF. Here the CDR3 DNA reads TGTGCCATCAGTGAAGAACCAGGGGGCCAAGAGACCCAGTACTTC. V and J are TRBV10-3 and TRBJ2-5, with 7 bases fitting TRBD1. CDR3 size: 15 residues. Looked up from germline, CDR1 is ENHRY and CDR2 is SYGVKD. J lost 1 base, V lost 3 bases, and 5 bases had no gene match.